The TCR beta chain described here comes from a study of blood T cells in healthy people across ages. The study's findings and limits: Older individuals had lower TCR beta diversity per million T cells (the decline was roughly linear).

The authors isolated at least 7 million PBMCs per sample. A second PCR, run for roughly 7 to 11 cycles, used a sample-barcoded 5' primer plus a J-beta primer mix. From the 5' RACE reads, TCRdb called clonotypes with MiXCR, one entry per CDR3 protein. The data show about 1,400,000 distinct CDR3 sequences, approximately 63% seen once. Germline trimming cut 6 bases from V and 3 bases from J; bases unmatched to any gene: 9. The CDR3 is 15 amino acids. Germline V CDR1 and CDR2: SEHNR, FQNEAQ (reference sequence). On this clonotype: Its matching antigen is unknown.

Sequenced: blood. V is TRBV7-9 and J is TRBJ2-5; 8 positions match TRBD1. The sequence came from a man younger than 35 in good health. CDR3 in DNA: TGTGCCAGCAGTCCGAGGGACAGGATGGAAGAGACCCAGTACTTC. This sequence encodes CASSPRDRMEETQYF. The whole variable domain, remainder taken from reference TRBV7-9 and TRBJ2-5, is DTGVSQNPRHKITKRGQNVTFRCDPISEHNRLYWYRQTLGQGPEFLTYFQNEAQLEKSRLLSDRFSAERPKGSFSTLEIQRTEQGDSAMYLCASSPRDRMEETQYFGPGTRLLVL.